The 17 T cell receptor beta chains reported below all come from one sample, sequenced in a study of T cells in Graves' hyperthyroidism and ophthalmopathy. RNA transcripts gave rise to amplified TCR beta CDR3 regions. HTBI primers drove first-round RT-PCR of the TCR CDR3. Using its own MiXCR run on the multiplex PCR reads, TCRdb lists one record per CDR3 protein. The data hold about 710,000 distinct CDR3 sequences, with 15% to 20% observed a single time. Material: blood. Receptor source: a man younger than 35 with Graves' hyperthyroidism.

This clonotype was recorded at least ten times. The chain combines TRBV3-1 with TRBJ2-5; TRBD1 is a possible D gene (6 bases). This CDR3 has 14 amino acids. Trimming removed 2 bases from V and 7 bases from J, with 14 bases in between. Germline assignment: CDR1 LGHDT and CDR2 YNNKEL (reference sequence). CDR3 nucleotides: TGTGCCAGCAGCCAAAAGGGGGATGGCGGGACCCAGTACTTC. Its translation is CASSQKGDGGTQYF.

A few counts support this clonotype. The chain uses TRBV20-1 and TRBJ2-1; TRBD2 aligns across 11 bases. CDR1 is DFQATT, CDR2 SNEGSKA, per germline (reference sequence). The CDR3 has 19 amino acids. Germline trimming cut 6 bases from V and 4 bases from J; bases unmatched to any gene: 20. The CDR3 sequence: CSAPSGPAGTSGVYNEQFF. The CDR3 bases are TGCAGTGCCCCCTCTGGGCCGGCCGGGACTAGCGGAGTATACAATGAGCAGTTCTTC.

The V gene is TRBV6-1, the J gene TRBJ2-7; TRBD2 aligns across 13 bases. CDR1 is MNHNS and CDR2 is SASEGT in the germline V gene. J lost 5 bases, V lost 5 bases, and 6 bases had no gene match. The CDR3 is 15 residues long. As DNA, the CDR3 is TGTGCCAGCAGTTCACTAGCGGGAGGGGGCCACGAGCAGTACTTC. Amino acid sequence: CASSSLAGGGHEQYF.

V usage is TRBV30 and J usage is TRBJ2-3, with D possibly TRBD2 on 6 matching bases. V was cut by 0 bases and J by 4 bases, with 14 bases left in between. The germline gives CDR1 GTSNPN, CDR2 SVGIG (reference sequence). The CDR3 covers 15 residues. Here the CDR3 DNA reads TGTGCCTGGAGTGTAACCGGGAGTCGGTCAGATACGCAGTATTTT. Its translation is CAWSVTGSRSDTQYF.

This chain joins TRBV2 and TRBJ1-2; D gene unclear. Trimming stripped 6 bases from V and 7 bases from J, with 18 bases between. Germline assignment: CDR1 SNHLY and CDR2 FYNNEI. The CDR3 extends over 14 amino acids. The CDR3: CASSRKGRSAGYTF. CDR3 nucleotide sequence: TGTGCCAGCAGCCGAAAAGGACGGTCTGCTGGCTACACCTTC.

This clonotype has a handful of counts. This chain joins TRBV6-1 and TRBJ1-5; D is ambiguous. This CDR3 is 13 amino acids long. The V end lost 8 bases, the J end lost 3 bases, and 11 bases lay between the germline ends. Germline V gene data show CDR1 as MNHNS and CDR2 as SASEGT. The CDR3 region is CASAMGYNQPQHF. DNA for the CDR3: TGTGCCAGCGCCATGGGGTACAATCAGCCCCAGCATTTT.

The chain's CDR3 is CASSMTATSYEQYF. The CDR3 DNA follows: TGTGCCAGTAGTATGACAGCGACATCCTACGAGCAGTACTTC. The genes are TRBV19 and TRBJ2-7, with a tentative D call TRBD1 (5 bases). Deletions cut 3 bases from V and 1 base from J, with 10 bases between. The CDR3 is 14 residues long. CDR1 is LNHDA and CDR2 is SQIVND in the germline V gene (reference sequence).

This clonotype was found many times. This chain joins TRBV2 and TRBJ1-1, with 7 positions matching TRBD1. Trimming took 4 bases from V and 1 from J; bases not matched to a gene: 0. The CDR3 spans 13 residues. Germline-derived CDR1 and CDR2 are SNHLY and FYNNEI. The CDR3 region is CASSGDRNTEAFF. The CDR3 DNA follows: TGTGCCAGCAGTGGGGACAGGAACACTGAAGCTTTCTTT.

This clonotype was found many times. The genes are TRBV7-6 and TRBJ2-3, with 8 positions matching TRBD2. Trimming cost V 5 bases and J 2 bases; bases outside gene matches: 15. Germline lookup yields CDR1 SGHVS and CDR2 FNYEAQ. The CDR3 has 18 residues. CDR3: CASSPFTSGRGPTDTQYF. CDR3 coding DNA: TGTGCCAGCAGCCCCTTTACTAGCGGAAGGGGCCCCACAGATACGCAGTATTTT.

This clonotype was observed a few times. The chain has TRBV7-9 and TRBJ2-3; D unresolved. Germline V lookup: CDR1 SEHNR, CDR2 FQNEAQ (reference sequence). Trimming pared 6 bases from V and 1 base from J, leaving 8 bases between. CDR3 length: 13 residues. CDR3 bases: TGTGCCAGCAGTAGGCCCCGCACAGATACGCAGTATTTT. Amino acids: CASSRPRTDTQYF. Drawing the rest from reference TRBV7-9 and TRBJ2-3, the complete variable domain is DTGVSQNPRHKITKRGQNVTFRCDPISEHNRLYWYRQTLGQGPEFLTYFQNEAQLEKSRLLSDRFSAERPKGSFSTLEIQRTEQGDSAMYLCASSRPRTDTQYFGPGTRLTVL.

This clonotype has a count of ten or more. The gene calls are TRBV28 and TRBJ2-1; 10 bases agree with TRBD1. V dropped 6 bases and J dropped 1; count of bases not matched to a gene: 9. CDR1 MDHEN and CDR2 SYDVKM come from the germline V gene. The CDR3 has 17 residues. The CDR3: CASSPFTGQGSYNEQFF. The DNA for the CDR3 is TGTGCCAGCAGCCCTTTCACGGGACAGGGGTCCTACAATGAGCAGTTCTTC. Together with reference TRBV28 and TRBJ2-1, the CDR3 gives the full variable domain: DVKVTQSSRYLVKRTGEKVFLECVQDMDHENMFWYRQDPGLGLRLIYFSYDVKMKEKGDIPEGYSVSREKKERFSLILESASTNQTSMYLCASSPFTGQGSYNEQFFGPGTRLTVL.

This clonotype was recorded at least ten times. The chain links TRBV12-3 or TRBV12-4 to TRBJ2-7, with 9 nucleotides matching TRBD2. CDR3 length: 15 amino acids. The junction had 13 bases not matched to a gene; V was cut back by 8 bases and J by 5 bases. The CDR3: CASSSPGLAIDEQYF. The DNA for the CDR3 is TGTGCCAGCTCCTCCCCGGGACTAGCAATCGACGAGCAGTACTTC.

This clonotype occurred many times. V gene TRBV7-8 combines with J gene TRBJ2-1; no reliable D call. This CDR3 has 13 amino acids. V was cut by 2 bases and J by 7 bases, with 9 bases left in between. Germline V gene lookup returns CDR1 SGHVS and CDR2 FQNEAQ. CDR3 coding DNA: TGTGCCAGCAGCTTAATGACACTTAATGAGCAGTTCTTC. Residues: CASSLMTLNEQFF.

This clonotype was counted only a few times. The gene calls are TRBV7-2 and TRBJ2-5; TRBD2 is a possible D gene (6 bases). Per the germline V gene, CDR1 is SGHTA and CDR2 is FQGNSA. The CDR3 has 16 amino acids. V was shortened by 5 bases and J by 3 bases, with 19 bases between the two germline ends. As DNA, the CDR3 is TGTGCCAGCAGCCCCATTGGAGGGAGTACAAAAGAGACCCAGTACTTC. Its translation is CASSPIGGSTKETQYF.

Ten or more counts support this clonotype. The chain combines TRBV20-1 with TRBJ2-7; D assignment may be TRBD1 or TRBD2 (5 bases each). The ends were cut back, 5 bases at V and 2 bases at J, with 13 bases in the middle. The CDR3 sequence is 13 residues long. Germline CDR1 DFQATT, CDR2 SNEGSKA (reference sequence). CDR3 loop: CSAGDGLTYEQYF. The CDR3 nucleotides are TGCAGTGCTGGGGACGGGCTCACCTACGAGCAGTACTTC.

This chain connects TRBV5-1 to TRBJ2-1; D is possibly TRBD2 (5 bases). Looked up from germline, CDR1 is SGHRS and CDR2 is YFSETQ. Between the trimmed V and J ends, which lost 0 bases and 7 bases, there was a span of 8 bases. This CDR3 is 13 amino acids long. CDR3 amino acids: CASSLATNNEQFF. CDR3 bases: TGCGCCAGCAGCTTGGCGACTAATAATGAGCAGTTCTTC.

The V and J genes are TRBV9 and TRBJ2-7; weak D call: TRBD2 (6 bases). Per germline, CDR1 SGDLS and CDR2 YYNGEE. V gave up 4 bases and J gave up 7 bases, with 21 bases separating them. CDR3 length: 15 residues. The CDR3 is CASSPGLHKSSEQYF. CDR3 bases: TGTGCCAGCAGCCCCGGACTACATAAGTCCTCTGAGCAGTACTTC.